This passage covers 27 T cell receptor beta chains from one sample sequenced in a study of blood T cell repertoires in COVID-19. Sequencing was performed with immunoSEQ multiplex PCR; in TCRdb, only in-frame clones are kept and a portion is missing. In the table there are more than 200,000 clones, 65% to 90% of which are singletons. The sample consisted of peripheral blood. Receptors originate from a man younger than 45 with active or convalescent COVID-19.

This clone has just a few counts. The J gene is TRBJ1-4, the V gene TRBV27; 8 nucleotides line up with TRBD1. Germline values: CDR1 MNHEY, CDR2 SMNVEV (reference sequence). This CDR3 contains 15 residues. The J segment lost 6 bases and the V segment lost 5 bases, leaving 8 bases of the junction unmatched. The CDR3 loop reads CASSPRTGFYEKLFF. CDR3 sequence (DNA): TGTGCCAGCAGTCCGCGGACAGGGTTTTATGAAAAACTGTTTTTT.

The chain couples TRBV27 to TRBJ2-3; no definite D call. CDR1 and CDR2 (germline): MNHEY, SMNVEV (reference sequence). V was cut by 2 bases and J by 4 bases, with 10 bases left in between. This CDR3 region has 14 residues. CDR3 coding DNA: TGTGCCAGCAGTTTAGAATGGGCCGCAGATACGCAGTATTTT. Protein: CASSLEWAADTQYF.

The chain joins TRBV9 to TRBJ2-3; perhaps TRBD2 as D (6 bases). The V gene's germline CDR1 is SGDLS and CDR2 YYNGEE. V lost 3 bases, J lost 6 bases, and 14 bases lay in between. The CDR3 spans 14 residues. The DNA for the CDR3 is TGTGCCAGCAGCGGCGGGGAGTGGGAGGATACGCAGTATTTT. Residues: CASSGGEWEDTQYF. The variable domain in full, completed from reference TRBV9 and TRBJ2-3, reads DSGVTQTPKHLITATGQRVTLRCSPRSGDLSVYWYQQSLDQGLQFLIQYYNGEERAKGNILERFSAQQFPDLHSELNLSSLELGDSALYFCASSGGEWEDTQYFGPGTRLTVL.

This clone was picked up one time. The gene calls are TRBV5-1 and TRBJ2-7, with D unclear. V lost 3 bases and J 2 bases, leaving 18 bases between the germline ends. Germline CDR1 and CDR2: SGHRS and YFSETQ. The CDR3 has 16 amino acids. The CDR3 region is CASSYKTYGGTYEQYF. The CDR3 DNA reads TGCGCCAGCAGCTATAAAACTTACGGCGGCACCTACGAGCAGTACTTC.

The CDR3 region has the DNA TGTGCCAGCAAAGAGAGAAGTATCACAGATACGCAGTATTTT. Encoded protein: CASKERSITDTQYF. V is TRBV6-4 and J is TRBJ2-3; D remains unclear. The ends were cut back, 7 bases at V and 2 bases at J, with 13 bases in the middle. CDR1 is MRHNA and CDR2 is SNTAGT in the germline V gene. This CDR3 contains 14 residues.

J is TRBJ2-7 and V is TRBV11-2; possibly TRBD1 for D (5 bases). The CDR3 spans 15 residues. The germline gives CDR1 SGHAT, CDR2 FQNNGV. V was trimmed by 3 bases and J by 2 bases, leaving 14 bases between them. For the CDR3, the DNA is TGTGCCAGCAGCTTTGCCTTGGGGCCCACCTACGAGCAGTACTTC. Protein: CASSFALGPTYEQYF. Variable domain in full (rest from reference TRBV11-2 and TRBJ2-7): EAGVAQSPRYKIIEKRQSVAFWCNPISGHATLYWYQQILGQGPKLLIQFQNNGVVDDSQLPKDRFSAERLKGVDSTLKIQPAKLEDSAVYLCASSFALGPTYEQYFGPGTRLTVT.

The chain employs TRBV9 and TRBJ1-6; D unresolved. Per germline, CDR1 SGDLS and CDR2 YYNGEE. This CDR3 has 15 residues. V dropped 0 bases and J dropped 6 bases, with 10 bases sitting between them. The CDR3 is CASSVDLIGNSPLHF. The CDR3 DNA reads as TGTGCCAGCAGCGTAGATCTAATTGGTAATTCACCCCTCCACTTT.

The V gene is TRBV9, the J gene TRBJ2-7, with 9 bases matching TRBD2. Trimming at V came to 0 bases and at J to 4 bases, leaving 8 bases not matched to a gene. Germline loops: CDR1 SGDLS, CDR2 YYNGEE. The CDR3 loop spans 16 amino acids. The CDR3 coding sequence is TGTGCCAGCAGCGTAGCGGCTAGCGGGGTATCTTACGAGCAGTACTTC. It specifies CASSVAASGVSYEQYF.

This chain joins TRBV6-5 and TRBJ1-1; no definite D call. Trimming removed 8 bases from V and 1 base from J, with 8 bases in between. This CDR3 spans 12 amino acids. CDR1 and CDR2 (germline): MNHEY, SVGAGI. CDR3 DNA: TGTGCCAGCTCTGCAGGGAACACTGAAGCTTTCTTT. It encodes CASSAGNTEAFF.

A few counts support this clone. The chain uses TRBV13 and TRBJ1-4; 8 nucleotides line up with TRBD1. The CDR3 has 16 amino acids. The V and J ends lost 5 bases and 4 bases, in that order; junction bases with no gene match: 9. CDR1 is PRHDT, CDR2 FYEKMQ, per germline (reference sequence). In DNA form, the CDR3 reads TGTGCCAGCAGCAGCATTTCGACAGGGGTTAATGAAAAACTGTTTTTT. This codes for CASSSISTGVNEKLFF. The full variable domain, with the rest looked up from reference TRBV13 and TRBJ1-4, is AAGVIQSPRHLIKEKRETATLKCYPIPRHDTVYWYQQGPGQDPQFLISFYEKMQSDKGSIPDRFSAQQFSDYHSELNMSSLELGDSALYFCASSSISTGVNEKLFFGSGTQLSVL.

The chain joins TRBV12-5 to TRBJ2-1; no clear D. The CDR3 is 17 residues long. Looked up from germline, CDR1 is LGHNT and CDR2 is FRNRAP. V was cut by 3 bases and J by 0 bases, with 15 bases left in between. The CDR3 protein is CASGLVASLSSYNEQFF. In nucleotides, the CDR3 is TGTGCTAGTGGTTTAGTTGCCAGTTTAAGCTCCTACAATGAGCAGTTCTTC. The full variable domain, in which reference TRBV12-5 and TRBJ2-1 provide the parts outside the CDR3, is DARVTQTPRHKVTEMGQEVTMRCQPILGHNTVFWYRQTMMQGLELLAYFRNRAPLDDSGMPKDRFSAEMPDATLATLKIQPSEPRDSAVYFCASGLVASLSSYNEQFFGPGTRLTVL.

The chain couples TRBV6-1 to TRBJ2-3, with 11 bases fitting TRBD2. This CDR3 has 17 residues. Germline-derived CDR1 and CDR2 are MNHNS and SASEGT. Trimming cost V 0 bases and J 4 bases; bases outside gene matches: 6. CDR3 DNA: TGTGCCAGCAGTGAAGCCCCTAGCGGGGGGTTTGCAGATACGCAGTATTTT. It translates to CASSEAPSGGFADTQYF.

V is TRBV2 and J is TRBJ1-2, with unresolved D. Trimming removed 3 bases from V and 4 bases from J, with 15 bases in between. In germline, CDR1 is SNHLY, CDR2 FYNNEI. This CDR3 is 15 amino acids long. The CDR3 protein is CASSDPKSALYGYTF. The CDR3 DNA is TGTGCCAGCAGTGATCCCAAATCCGCACTCTATGGCTACACCTTC.

The rearrangement links TRBV29-1 to TRBJ2-5; 9 bases line up with TRBD1. The CDR3 runs 14 residues. Germline CDR1 and CDR2: SQVTM and ANQGSEA. This CDR3 reads CRTGQGPRVETQYF. For the CDR3, the DNA is TGCAGAACGGGACAGGGACCAAGAGTGGAGACCCAGTACTTC.

The rearrangement uses TRBV15 and TRBJ2-2; D is uncertain. The V end lost 0 bases, the J end lost 7 bases, and 6 bases lay between the germline ends. Germline CDR1 and CDR2: LNHNV and YYDKDF (reference sequence). CDR3 size: 13 residues. CDR3 loop: CATSRDIGGELFF. CDR3 bases: TGTGCCACCAGCAGAGATATCGGCGGGGAGCTGTTTTTT.

The chain's CDR3 is CASSALASRNSPLHF. The CDR3 DNA follows: TGTGCCAGCAGCGCCCTAGCGTCACGGAATTCACCCCTCCACTTT. The J gene is TRBJ1-6, the V gene TRBV7-8; no clear D. V was cut by 5 bases and J by 7 bases, with 15 bases left in between. This CDR3 spans 15 amino acids. In germline, CDR1 is SGHVS, CDR2 FQNEAQ.

The V call is TRBV7-6, the J call TRBJ2-2, with D maybe TRBD2 (7 bases). Germline CDR1 reads SGHVS; CDR2 reads FNYEAQ. CDR3 size: 15 residues. Trimming took 0 bases from V and 6 from J, leaving 11 bases between them. The CDR3 sequence: CASSLALGGPGELFF. CDR3 bases: TGTGCCAGCAGCTTAGCCCTGGGGGGGCCCGGGGAGCTGTTTTTT.

The chain carries TRBV5-6 and TRBJ2-5, with 7 bases matching TRBD1. This CDR3 is built from 15 residues. Germline V gene lookup returns CDR1 SGHDT and CDR2 YYEEEE. After removal of 6 bases from V and 4 bases from J, the junction contained 12 bases not matched to a gene. The CDR3 here is CASTRQGLWGETQYF. The CDR3 region has the DNA TGTGCCAGCACCCGACAGGGTCTCTGGGGAGAGACCCAGTACTTC.

The J gene is TRBJ1-6, the V gene TRBV6-5; D ambiguous. Looked up from germline, CDR1 is MNHEY and CDR2 is SVGAGI. Trimming took 8 bases from V and 6 from J, leaving 11 bases between them. CDR3 size: 13 residues. The CDR3 spells CASGQLSNSPLHF. CDR3 in DNA: TGTGCCAGCGGGCAGCTCTCTAATTCACCCCTCCACTTT.

This sequence joins TRBV25-1 and TRBJ2-1; 10 bases line up with TRBD1. CDR1 is MGHDK and CDR2 is SYGVNS in the germline V gene. J gave up 9 bases and V 4 bases, and 6 bases lay outside the gene matches. This CDR3 spans 14 amino acids. CDR3 coding DNA: TGTGCCAGCAGTGGGGGACAGGGGCAGGTTGAGCAGTTCTTC. Its protein is CASSGGQGQVEQFF.

V usage is TRBV6-5 and J usage is TRBJ2-3, with 12 bases lining up with TRBD2. V was clipped by 8 bases and J by 5 bases; unmatched bases: 5. The CDR3 runs 14 residues. Per germline, CDR1 MNHEY and CDR2 SVGAGI. This CDR3 is CASLAGGRGDTQYF. Written as DNA, the CDR3 is TGTGCCAGCCTAGCGGGGGGGCGGGGAGATACGCAGTATTTT.

V gene TRBV11-2 combines with J gene TRBJ2-7; 8 bases line up with TRBD1. From germline, CDR1 is SGHAT and CDR2 FQNNGV. The CDR3 runs 17 residues. The ends lost 1 base at V and 2 bases at J; junction bases unmatched: 10. This CDR3 is CASSLALGTGITYEQYF. The CDR3 bases are TGTGCCAGCAGCTTAGCTTTAGGGACAGGAATAACCTACGAGCAGTACTTC.

The chain couples TRBV2 to TRBJ2-5; no clear D gene. Trimming took 2 bases from V and 1 from J, leaving 8 bases between them. The CDR3 is 14 amino acids. Germline V lookup: CDR1 SNHLY, CDR2 FYNNEI. CDR3 DNA: TGTGCCAGCAGTGAATTTGGCGGCCAAGAGACCCAGTACTTC. Protein: CASSEFGGQETQYF.

This chain links TRBV30 with TRBJ1-5; perhaps TRBD1 as D (5 bases). Trimming took 0 bases from V and 1 from J, leaving 10 bases between them. Germline CDR1 reads GTSNPN; CDR2 reads SVGIG (reference sequence). This CDR3 is built from 15 residues. CDR3 coding DNA: TGTGCCTGGAGTGTACACAGGCGAAGCAATCAGCCCCAGCATTTT. It encodes CAWSVHRRSNQPQHF.

This rearrangement joins TRBV9 to TRBJ1-1; maybe TRBD1 (6 bases). The V end lost 4 bases, the J end lost 0 bases, and 16 bases lay between the germline ends. The germline V gene has CDR1 SGDLS and CDR2 YYNGEE. The CDR3 length is 16 residues. CDR3 protein: CASSPRTVDVNTEAFF. CDR3 DNA sequence: TGTGCCAGCAGCCCGCGGACAGTTGATGTGAACACTGAAGCTTTCTTT.

The CDR3 coding sequence is TGTGCCAGCAGCCAAGTCGGGGAGCAGTACTTC. This gives the protein CASSQVGEQYF. The chain uses TRBV3-1 (or the pseudogene TRBV3-2) and TRBJ2-7; D unresolved. Trimming shortened V by 1 base and J by 7 bases, and 5 bases separated the two germline ends. CDR1 is LGHDT and CDR2 is YNNKEL in the germline V gene (reference sequence). The CDR3 sequence is 11 residues long.

The chain uses TRBV4-1 and TRBJ1-5, with D hard to call. Germline V gene sequence: CDR1 MGHRA, CDR2 YSYEKL. V was clipped by 0 bases and J by 3 bases, with 12 bases between them. The CDR3 is 16 amino acids. CDR3 region: CASSQEGRNFNQPQHF. Written as DNA, the CDR3 is TGCGCCAGCAGCCAAGAAGGCAGGAACTTCAATCAGCCCCAGCATTTT.